The clone carrying this T cell receptor beta chain appeared once. This sample is part of a study of blood T cell repertoires in COVID-19. The assay was immunoSEQ multiplex PCR, and TCRdb's table has in-frame clones only and misses some. The sample includes 50,000 to 70,000 clones, 70% to 90% of them seen just once. The CDR3 extends over 14 amino acids. Germline V gives CDR1 SGHDT, CDR2 YYEEEE. V was trimmed by 1 base and J by 4 bases, leaving 9 bases between them. The specimen sequenced was peripheral blood. The chain couples TRBV5-6 to TRBJ1-5; D remains unclear. This receptor was obtained from a human donor with active COVID-19. The donor label of this sample is uncertain. The CDR3 region is CASSLSDYNQPQHF. In DNA form, the CDR3 reads TGTGCCAGCAGCTTGTCGGACTATAATCAGCCCCAGCATTTT.